Below, 10 T cell receptor beta chains from the same sample are listed, as sequenced in a study of blood T cell repertoires in COVID-19. Method: immunoSEQ multiplex PCR; TCRdb's copy keeps in-frame clones and lacks some. The sample lists 95,000 to 150,000 clones; just over 85% were seen once. Material: peripheral blood. The receptors were gathered from a woman in her fifties or sixties with active or convalescent COVID-19.

V is TRBV30 and J is TRBJ1-2, with 8 nucleotides matching TRBD1. Unmatched junction bases numbered 14, after V lost 4 bases and J lost 7 bases. The V gene's germline CDR1 is GTSNPN and CDR2 SVGIG (reference sequence). The CDR3 length is 15 residues. The chain's CDR3 is CAWNRVILQGGGYTF. Here the CDR3 DNA reads TGTGCCTGGAACCGAGTAATACTACAGGGGGGTGGCTACACCTTC.

This chain connects TRBV3-1 (or the pseudogene TRBV3-2) to TRBJ1-2; 9 bases match TRBD1. The V gene end was trimmed by 3 bases and the J gene end by 4 bases; junction bases not matched to a gene: 9. CDR3 size: 16 residues. From germline, CDR1 is LGHDT and CDR2 YNNKEL (reference sequence). CDR3 residues: CASSHWDRAKIYGYTF. The CDR3 DNA is TGTGCCAGCAGCCATTGGGACAGGGCAAAAATCTATGGCTACACCTTC.

The rearrangement links TRBV28 to TRBJ1-1; D gene ambiguous. V lost 4 bases and J 3 bases, leaving 15 bases between the germline ends. The germline V gene has CDR1 MDHEN and CDR2 SYDVKM. The CDR3 consists of 15 residues. CDR3 loop: CASSSSLDTYTEAFF. CDR3 nucleotide sequence: TGTGCCAGCAGTTCGAGCCTTGACACCTACACTGAAGCTTTCTTT.

The chain is built from TRBV6-5 and TRBJ1-1; a possible D gene is TRBD1 (6 bases). The V and J ends lost 8 bases and 6 bases respectively, with 10 bases between them. CDR1 and CDR2 from the germline V gene are MNHEY and SVGAGI. This CDR3 has 11 amino acids. CDR3: CASQRGSEAFF. CDR3 sequence (DNA): TGTGCCAGCCAGAGGGGGTCTGAAGCTTTCTTT.

This chain connects TRBV18 to TRBJ2-4; 13 bases are shared with TRBD2. Germline V lookup: CDR1 KGHSH, CDR2 LQKENI. The CDR3 length is 19 residues. Trimming took 3 bases from V and 0 from J; bases not matched to a gene: 8. CDR3 sequence reads: CASSPPGLAGTRAKNIQYF. DNA of the CDR3: TGTGCCAGCTCACCTCCGGGACTAGCGGGAACCCGAGCCAAAAACATTCAGTACTTC.

The CDR3 is CASRWGQTYNSPLHF. The CDR3 DNA is TGTGCCAGCAGGTGGGGCCAGACCTATAATTCACCCCTCCACTTT. V is TRBV6-5 and J is TRBJ1-6; D might be TRBD1 (5 bases). The CDR3 is made up of 15 amino acids. Germline-derived CDR1 and CDR2 are MNHEY and SVGAGI. Trimming stripped 6 bases from V and 2 bases from J, with 11 bases between.

The chain has TRBV5-8 and TRBJ1-2; D unresolved. Germline loops: CDR1 SGHTS, CDR2 YDEGEE. V lost 1 base, J lost 6 bases, and 13 bases lay in between. The CDR3 sequence is 14 residues long. The CDR3 DNA reads as TGTGCCAGCAGCTTGACCCCAGCACGGGATGGCTACACCTTC. Encoded protein: CASSLTPARDGYTF.

The V gene is TRBV5-5, the J gene TRBJ2-3, with 9 bases lining up with TRBD2. The length of the CDR3 is 16 residues. The V segment lost 4 bases and the J segment 0 bases; nucleotides outside the gene matches: 6. Germline V gives CDR1 SGHKS, CDR2 YYEKEE (reference sequence). CDR3 in amino acids: CASSETSGSSTDTQYF. The DNA of the CDR3 is TGTGCCAGCAGCGAGACTAGCGGATCTAGCACAGATACGCAGTATTTT.

The chain recombines TRBV6-5 with TRBJ2-5; weak D call: TRBD2 (7 bases). CDR3 size: 13 residues. Germline V CDR1 and CDR2: MNHEY, SVGAGI. V was cut by 5 bases and J by 1 base, with 8 bases left in between. CDR3 loop: CASSRGGQETQYF. In DNA, the CDR3 is TGTGCCAGCAGTAGGGGGGGCCAAGAGACCCAGTACTTC.

V usage is TRBV6-5 and J usage is TRBJ1-2, with TRBD1 identical over 8 bases. The CDR3 length is 14 residues. Trimming cost V 7 bases and J 5 bases; bases outside gene matches: 9. CDR1 is MNHEY and CDR2 is SVGAGI in the germline V gene. The CDR3 DNA sequence: TGTGCCAGCACTTCAGGGGGCAGCGTTTATGGCTACACCTTC. Its translation is CASTSGGSVYGYTF.